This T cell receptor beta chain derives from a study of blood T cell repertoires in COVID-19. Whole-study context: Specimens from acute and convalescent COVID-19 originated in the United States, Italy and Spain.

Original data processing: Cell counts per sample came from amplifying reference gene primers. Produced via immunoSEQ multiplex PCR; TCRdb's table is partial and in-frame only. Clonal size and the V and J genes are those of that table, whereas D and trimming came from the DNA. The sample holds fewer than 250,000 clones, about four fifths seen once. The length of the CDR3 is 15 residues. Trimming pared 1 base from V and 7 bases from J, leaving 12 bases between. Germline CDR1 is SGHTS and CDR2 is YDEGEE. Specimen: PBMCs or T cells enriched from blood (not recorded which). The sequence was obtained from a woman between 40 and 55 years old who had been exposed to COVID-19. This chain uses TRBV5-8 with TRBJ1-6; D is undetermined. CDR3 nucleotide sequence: TGTGCCAGCAGCTTGCTTGCACCCACAAATTCACCCCTCCACTTT. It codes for CASSLLAPTNSPLHF.